This T cell receptor beta chain comes out of a study of T cell changes during pregnancy in multiple sclerosis. Produced via immunoSEQ multiplex PCR; TCRdb's table is partial and in-frame only. This sample yields under 80,000 clones, of which around 94% are seen a single time; less than 0.65% belongs to the top ten. Trimming left V 0 bases short and J 7 bases short, with 10 bases between. This CDR3 has 14 amino acids. Per germline, CDR1 ENHRY and CDR2 SYGVKD. The sequences come from peripheral blood, collected in the third trimester of pregnancy. This chain joins TRBV10-3 and TRBJ1-5; D might be TRBD1 (5 bases). This TCR derives from a female donor with multiple sclerosis, enrolled in a pregnancy study. As DNA, the CDR3 is TGTGCCATCAGTGAGTCTGGGGGAGGGCAGCCCCAGCATTTT. Its translation is CAISESGGGQPQHF.